The 4 T cell receptor beta chains below all came from one sample that was sequenced in a study of blood T cells in healthy people across ages. Then a second PCR, running about 6 to 12 cycles, was carried out with a sample-barcoded 5' primer and a J-beta primer mix. Each CDR3 protein gets one entry after TCRdb re-called the 5' RACE reads with MiXCR. The profile shows 700,000 to 1,000,000 distinct CDR3 sequences, 44% of them singletons. What was sequenced was blood. Receptors originate from a man in his sixties in good health.

A few counts support this clonotype. V is TRBV5-4 and J is TRBJ2-2; D might be TRBD2 (6 bases). This CDR3 comprises 14 residues. Trimming stripped 6 bases from V and 4 bases from J, with 13 bases between. Germline V CDR1 and CDR2: SGHNT, YYREEE (reference sequence). The CDR3 DNA sequence: TGTGCCAGCACTCAGGGAGGCGGCACCGGGGAGCTGTTTTTT. Residues: CASTQGGGTGELFF.

J is TRBJ2-7 and V is TRBV3-1; 9 nucleotides align to TRBD2. In germline, CDR1 is LGHDT, CDR2 YNNKEL (reference sequence). Trimming removed 0 bases from V and 5 bases from J; junction bases left unmatched: 8. The CDR3 is 16 amino acids. The chain's CDR3 is CASSQDQLAGYHEQYF. CDR3 in DNA: TGTGCCAGCAGCCAAGATCAACTAGCGGGTTACCACGAGCAGTACTTC.

The chain employs TRBV20-1 and TRBJ1-1; D unresolved. The germline CDR1 and CDR2 sequences are DFQATT and SNEGSKA (reference sequence). CDR3 length equals 12 residues. Trimming pared 6 bases from V and 1 base from J, leaving 9 bases between. CDR3 DNA sequence: TGCAGTGCGGGTCTGGGGAACACTGAAGCTTTCTTT. Translating gives CSAGLGNTEAFF.

The chain recombines TRBV13 with TRBJ2-1, with 11 bases that match TRBD2. CDR3 length: 14 residues. The germline V gene encodes CDR1 PRHDT and CDR2 FYEKMQ (reference sequence). V lost 5 bases, J lost 6 bases, and 3 bases stayed unmatched. CDR3 residues: CASSNTSGGNEQFF. The CDR3 DNA reads TGTGCCAGCAGCAACACTAGCGGGGGCAATGAGCAGTTCTTC.